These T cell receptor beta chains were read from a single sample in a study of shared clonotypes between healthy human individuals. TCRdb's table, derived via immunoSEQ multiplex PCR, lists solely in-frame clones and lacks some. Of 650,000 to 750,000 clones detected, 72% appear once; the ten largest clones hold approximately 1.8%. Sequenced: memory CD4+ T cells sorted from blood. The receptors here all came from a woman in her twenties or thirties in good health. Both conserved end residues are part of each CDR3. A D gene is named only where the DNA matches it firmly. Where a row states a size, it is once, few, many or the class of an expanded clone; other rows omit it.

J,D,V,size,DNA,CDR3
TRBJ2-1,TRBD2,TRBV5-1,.,TGCGCCAGCAGCCTTATGGCGGCTAGCGGGCAGGGGGAGCAGTTCTTC,CASSLMAASGQGEQFF
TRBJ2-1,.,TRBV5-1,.,TGCGCCAGCAGCGTCTCTAGCGCCAGTTACAATGAGCAGTTCTTC,CASSVSSASYNEQFF
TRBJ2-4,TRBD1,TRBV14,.,TGTGCCAGCAGCCAAAACAGGGGAATCAAAAACATTCAGTACTTC,CASSQNRGIKNIQYF
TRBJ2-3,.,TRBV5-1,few,TGCGCCAGCAGCTTAGGGACTCCTTACACAGATACGCAGTATTTT,CASSLGTPYTDTQYF
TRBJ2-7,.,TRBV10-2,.,TGCGCCAGCAGTGATATCTACGAGCAGTACTTC,CASSDIYEQYF
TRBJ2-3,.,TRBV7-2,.,TGTGCCAGCAGCTCCACCCGGCATACGCAGTATTTT,CASSSTRHTQYF
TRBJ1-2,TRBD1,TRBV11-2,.,TGTGCCAGCAGCTTAGACGGACAGGGGGCCGGGTATGGCTACACCTTC,CASSLDGQGAGYGYTF
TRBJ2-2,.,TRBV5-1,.,TGCGCCAGCAGCTTCCAACGGGGTACGAACACCGGGGAGCTGTTTTTT,CASSFQRGTNTGELFF
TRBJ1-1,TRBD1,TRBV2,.,TGTGCCAGCTTGGGACAGCCGAACACTGAAGCTTTCTTT,CASLGQPNTEAFF
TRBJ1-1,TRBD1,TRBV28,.,TGTGCCAGCAGTATAATGGGAGGGGGCCGCCCCGCCTTGAACACTGAAGCTTTCTTT,CASSIMGGGRPALNTEAFF
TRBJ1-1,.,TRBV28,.,TGTGCCAGCAGTTTATCCGAGACACCGAACACTGAAGCTTTCTTT,CASSLSETPNTEAFF